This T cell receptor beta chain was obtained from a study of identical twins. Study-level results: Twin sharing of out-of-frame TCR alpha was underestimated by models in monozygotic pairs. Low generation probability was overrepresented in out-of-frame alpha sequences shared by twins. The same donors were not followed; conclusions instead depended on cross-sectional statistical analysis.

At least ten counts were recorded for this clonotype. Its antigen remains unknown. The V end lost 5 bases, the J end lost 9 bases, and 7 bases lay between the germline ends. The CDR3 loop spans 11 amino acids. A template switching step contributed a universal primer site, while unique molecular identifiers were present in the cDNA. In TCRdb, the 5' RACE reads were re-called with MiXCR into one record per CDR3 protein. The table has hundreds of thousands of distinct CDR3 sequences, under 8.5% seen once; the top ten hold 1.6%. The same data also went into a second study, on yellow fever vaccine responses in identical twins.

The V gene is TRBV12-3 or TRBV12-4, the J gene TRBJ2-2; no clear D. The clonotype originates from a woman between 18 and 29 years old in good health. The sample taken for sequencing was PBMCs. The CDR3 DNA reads TGTGCCAGCAGTCCGCAACGGGAGCTGTTTTTT. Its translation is CASSPQRELFF.